This T cell receptor beta chain comes out of a study of cytomegalovirus exposure and HLA in healthy donors. CDR1 is MNHEY and CDR2 is SVGAGI in the germline V gene. Trimming left V 4 bases short and J 0 bases short, with 6 bases between. The CDR3 contains 14 residues. The primer mix had 60 Vbeta and 13 Jbeta primers. Sequencing used immunoSEQ multiplex PCR; TCRdb keeps in-frame clones, though not all of them. This sample has 150,000 to 200,000 clones; around 90% occur once, and the top ten carry about 1.7%. The J gene is TRBJ1-4, the V gene TRBV6-5, with TRBD1 as a possible D gene (5 bases). This sequence was found in a woman between 18 and 29 years old in good health and CMV-seronegative. Sequenced input: PBMCs. The CDR3 DNA reads as TGTGCCAGCAGTTTACAGGCAACTAATGAAAAACTGTTTTTT. This encodes CASSLQATNEKLFF.